This T cell receptor beta chain came from a study of memory CD4+ T cells and cytomegalovirus serostatus. Some clones are missing from TCRdb's copy, which holds only in-frame ones; the method was immunoSEQ multiplex PCR. The table has approximately 61,000 clones, over 60% seen once. Single viable CD3+CD4+CD8-CD45RO+ cells were sorted as the memory CD4+ T cells. The V and J ends lost 3 bases and 6 bases, in that order; junction bases with no gene match: 4. The CDR3 runs 13 residues. CDR1 is GTSNPN, CDR2 SVGIG, per germline (reference sequence). The sample was memory CD4+ T cells from blood. The chain couples TRBV30 to TRBJ2-2, with TRBD2 matching 7 bases. This TCR was recovered from an adult in good health and CMV-seronegative. Some clones in this sample may be carry-over from other donors' samples. CDR3 region: CAWRGRAAGELFF. DNA of the CDR3: TGTGCCTGGAGGGGGAGGGCAGCCGGGGAGCTGTTTTTT.